These 14 T cell receptor beta chains share one sample of origin, sequenced in a study of T cells in Graves' hyperthyroidism and ophthalmopathy. The TCR beta CDR3 regions underwent amplification using RNA transcripts as the source. During a first-round RT-PCR of the TCR CDR3, the HTBI primer set was used. A single record per CDR3 protein comes from TCRdb applying MiXCR to the multiplex PCR reads. The sample has under 550,000 distinct CDR3 sequences, nearly 20% seen once. Specimen: blood. The receptors were gathered from a man aged 35 to 55 with Graves' ophthalmopathy.

This clonotype was counted at least ten times. The chain has TRBV5-1 and TRBJ2-3; TRBD2 might be the D (6 bases). Trimming shortened V by 2 bases and J by 4 bases, and 11 bases separated the two germline ends. Germline V gene lookup returns CDR1 SGHRS and CDR2 YFSETQ. This CDR3 contains 14 residues. The CDR3 DNA sequence: TGCGCCAGCAGCTTTACCGGGGGAGCAGATACGCAGTATTTT. Amino acids: CASSFTGGADTQYF.

As for this clonotype: Mismatch with germline at one junction end may stem from a read error. The rearrangement joins TRBV6-1 to TRBJ1-5; 8 bases fit TRBD1. Germline V gene data show CDR1 as MNHNS and CDR2 as SASEGT. The CDR3 runs to 18 residues. CDR3 protein: CASRRIRDRQRCNQPQHF. CDR3 nucleotide sequence: TGCGCCAGCAGGAGGATTCGGGACAGGCAACGATGCAATCAGCCCCAGCATTTT.

This clonotype was seen a handful of times. V usage is TRBV3-1 and J usage is TRBJ2-3; 11 bases are shared with TRBD2. Germline loops: CDR1 LGHDT, CDR2 YNNKEL (reference sequence). V dropped 0 bases and J dropped 4; count of bases not matched to a gene: 12. CDR3 length: 19 amino acids. The CDR3 protein is CASSQDAFYSGGASDTQYF. CDR3 bases: TGTGCCAGCAGCCAAGATGCCTTTTATAGCGGGGGGGCCTCAGATACGCAGTATTTT.

The rearrangement joins TRBV18 to TRBJ1-6, with 8 bases identical to TRBD1. The CDR3 has 17 residues. Germline V gene lookup returns CDR1 KGHSH and CDR2 LQKENI. V shed 4 bases and J 2 bases; nucleotides not matched to a gene: 7. CDR3: CASSLSTGEPYNSPLHF. DNA of the CDR3: TGTGCCAGCTCACTCTCGACAGGGGAGCCCTATAATTCACCCCTCCACTTT.

The chain is built from TRBV30 and TRBJ2-2; 11 nucleotides align to TRBD2. This CDR3 comprises 17 residues. With 3 bases clipped from V and 4 bases from J, the junction kept 10 bases outside the gene matches. Germline loops: CDR1 GTSNPN, CDR2 SVGIG (reference sequence). For the CDR3, the DNA is TGTGCCTGGAGGGCCCGGACTAGCGGGCCCCTCACCGGGGAGCTGTTTTTT. Its protein is CAWRARTSGPLTGELFF.

This clonotype appeared a few times. The chain combines TRBV10-1 with TRBJ2-1, with TRBD2 identical over 9 bases. Trimming at V came to 5 bases and at J to 5 bases, leaving 10 bases not matched to a gene. Looked up from germline, CDR1 is WNHNN and CDR2 is SYGVQD (reference sequence). The CDR3 spans 16 residues. The CDR3 loop is CASSHALAGNDNEQFF. The CDR3 nucleotides are TGCGCCAGCAGTCATGCCCTAGCGGGGAACGACAATGAGCAGTTCTTC.

This clonotype was seen a handful of times. The chain uses TRBV2 and TRBJ2-7; D is undetermined. Germline CDR1 and CDR2: SNHLY and FYNNEI. The CDR3 length is 13 residues. Trimming shortened V by 6 bases and J by 1 base, and 10 bases separated the two germline ends. The CDR3 is CASSGPKSYEQYF. The CDR3 nucleotides are TGTGCCAGCAGCGGTCCTAAGTCCTACGAGCAGTACTTC.

With respect to this clonotype: A read error is possible here, since a much larger clone lies one base away. The rearrangement links TRBV2 to TRBJ2-7; the match to TRBD2 covers 9 bases. The better agreement between TRBJ2-1 and the DNA end casts doubt on the J call. The CDR3 sequence is 14 residues long. CDR1 SNHLY and CDR2 FYNNEI come from the germline V gene. The CDR3 reads CASSEEGLAYEQFF. CDR3 DNA: TGTGCCAGCAGTGAGGAGGGACTAGCCTACGAGCAGTTCTTC.

The chain recombines TRBV30 with TRBJ1-1; D is uncertain. CDR3 length: 11 residues. The V end lost 0 bases, the J end lost 8 bases, and 7 bases lay between the germline ends. The germline gives CDR1 GTSNPN, CDR2 SVGIG (reference sequence). The CDR3 DNA follows: TGTGCCTGGAGTGTTAGTGGGGAAGCTTTCTTT. Translating it yields CAWSVSGEAFF. The variable domain in full, with the rest retrieved from reference TRBV30 and TRBJ1-1, is SQTIHQWPATLVQPVGSPLSLECTVEGTSNPNLYWYRQAAGRGLQLLFYSVGIGQISSEVPQNLSASRPQDRQFILSSKKLLLSDSGFYLCAWSVSGEAFFGQGTRLTVV.

This chain connects TRBV6-1 to TRBJ1-6, with D possibly TRBD1 on 5 matching bases. The CDR3 consists of 13 residues. Germline V gene sequence: CDR1 MNHNS, CDR2 SASEGT. V lost 4 bases and J 7 bases, leaving 8 bases between the germline ends. DNA for the CDR3: TGTGCCAGCAGTGGTGGGGGGAATTCACCCCTCCACTTT. This translates into CASSGGGNSPLHF.

The chain has TRBV20-1 and TRBJ2-7; 8 bases fit TRBD2. CDR1 is DFQATT and CDR2 is SNEGSKA in the germline V gene (reference sequence). The CDR3 has 14 amino acids. The V gene end was trimmed by 5 bases and the J gene end by 2 bases; junction bases not matched to a gene: 8. DNA of the CDR3: TGCAGTGCTGCCCCCGGAGCGGGGGCCTACGAGCAGTACTTC. Encoded protein: CSAAPGAGAYEQYF.

The genes are TRBV7-8 and TRBJ2-1; D unclear. Trimming took 1 base from V and 9 from J, leaving 13 bases between them. This CDR3 spans 14 amino acids. Germline assignment: CDR1 SGHVS and CDR2 FQNEAQ. The chain's CDR3 is CASSLERALAEQFF. The CDR3 nucleotides are TGTGCCAGCAGCTTAGAAAGGGCCTTAGCTGAGCAGTTCTTC.

The chain employs TRBV18 and TRBJ2-3, with 10 bases lining up with TRBD1. Germline V CDR1 and CDR2: KGHSH, LQKENI. V was pared by 3 bases and J by 5 bases, with 5 bases of the junction left unmatched. The CDR3 runs to 15 residues. For the CDR3, the DNA is TGTGCCAGCTCACCCCCGACAGGGGGCCTAGATACGCAGTATTTT. Translated, it gives CASSPPTGGLDTQYF. The variable domain in full, with the rest retrieved from reference TRBV18 and TRBJ2-3, is NAGVMQNPRHLVRRRGQEARLRCSPMKGHSHVYWYRQLPEEGLKFMVYLQKENIIDESGMPKERFSAEFPKEGPSILRIQQVVRGDSAAYFCASSPPTGGLDTQYFGPGTRLTVL.

The chain recombines TRBV5-1 with TRBJ2-2, with D perhaps TRBD2 (6 bases). V lost 4 bases to trimming and J lost 2 bases, with 15 bases between them. Germline-derived CDR1 and CDR2 are SGHRS and YFSETQ. This CDR3 region has 16 residues. The CDR3 bases are TGCGCCAGCAGCAAACTCTCCGGGGGAAACACCGGGGAGCTGTTTTTT. Its protein is CASSKLSGGNTGELFF.